The clone carrying this T cell receptor beta chain was counted once. What it recognizes is unknown. The CDR3 sequence is 15 residues long. Trimming cost V 1 base and J 5 bases, with 13 bases left between them. Germline V gives CDR1 SGHRS, CDR2 YFSETQ. This sample was included in a study of CD8 T cells in ankylosing spondylitis. Study-wide results and caveats: Those disease-linked clones were CD8+; they were also relatively rare in peripheral blood.

Each CDR3 protein is one row after TCRdb ran MiXCR on the 5' RACE reads. Of some 240,000 distinct CDR3 sequences in the sample, 20% to 30% are singletons; the top ten hold less than 0.75%. The clonotype comes from a male donor with ankylosing spondylitis or in good health (not recorded which). The chain carries TRBV5-1 and TRBJ2-1; D gene uncertain. Sequenced sample: blood, either unsorted or a sorted T cell fraction (not recorded which). CDR3 residues: CASSLNPAGDNEQFF. The CDR3 nucleotides are TGCGCCAGCAGCTTGAATCCCGCAGGAGACAATGAGCAGTTCTTC.